This entry is about one T cell receptor (beta chain). What it recognizes is unknown. The sample comes from a study of shared clonotypes between healthy human individuals. Germline lookup yields CDR1 KGHSH and CDR2 LQKENI. The CDR3 contains 14 residues. V was shortened by 2 bases and J by 5 bases, with 12 bases between the two germline ends. Only in-frame clones appear in the TCRdb table, and some are missing; sequencing was by immunoSEQ multiplex PCR. The table includes about 1 million clones, about three quarters detected once. Study results and caveats: The study found about 5% of naive CD4 clonotypes shared across four donors.

This TCR came from a young man in good health. The chain links TRBV18 to TRBJ2-5; D might be TRBD1 (6 bases). The sequenced material came from memory CD4+ T cells sorted from blood. Subset in this sample: CD45RA-negative fraction. The chain's CDR3 is CASSPGQPRETQYF. In nucleotides, the CDR3 is TGTGCCAGCTCACCAGGACAGCCTCGGGAGACCCAGTACTTC.